The 10 T cell receptor beta chains listed next were all sequenced from one sample in a study of blood T cells in healthy people across ages. With a J-beta primer mix and a sample-barcoded 5' primer, a second PCR ran 7 to 11 cycles. TCRdb itself ran the 5' RACE reads through MiXCR, one entry per CDR3 protein. The sample shows some 1.5 million distinct CDR3 sequences, roughly 27% of them seen only once. Sequencing used blood. The receptors here all came from a woman in her 30s in good health.

The genes are TRBV7-2 and TRBJ2-3, with TRBD1 as a possible D gene (7 bases). This CDR3 has 15 residues. V was shortened by 5 bases and J by 5 bases, with 17 bases between the two germline ends. Per germline, CDR1 SGHTA and CDR2 FQGNSA. The DNA for the CDR3 is TGTGCCAGCAGCATTTATCAGGGGGGTGAAGATACGCAGTATTTT. Translation: CASSIYQGGEDTQYF.

V and J are TRBV7-2 and TRBJ2-3; 10 bases are shared with TRBD2. Germline CDR1 is SGHTA and CDR2 is FQGNSA. This CDR3 region has 15 residues. V shed 9 bases and J 2 bases; nucleotides not matched to a gene: 8. This CDR3 reads CASLSSGSSTDTQYF. The CDR3 DNA sequence: TGTGCCAGTCTATCTAGCGGGAGTTCCACAGATACGCAGTATTTT.

The V gene is TRBV3-1, the J gene TRBJ2-7; 8 nucleotides align to TRBD1. The germline V gene has CDR1 LGHDT and CDR2 YNNKEL (reference sequence). V shed 1 base and J 9 bases; nucleotides not matched to a gene: 11. This CDR3 is 15 amino acids long. Written as DNA, the CDR3 is TGTGCCAGCAGCCAAGCGGCAAGGACAGGGAACGGGCAGTACTTC. It is translated as CASSQAARTGNGQYF.

The chain joins TRBV12-3 or TRBV12-4 to TRBJ2-5, with 7 nucleotides matching TRBD2. J was trimmed by 11 bases and V by 3 bases; bases with no gene match: 12. The CDR3 consists of 14 residues. The CDR3: CASSLTRGSGEQYF. The CDR3 DNA is TGTGCCAGCAGTTTGACGCGGGGGAGTGGAGAGCAGTACTTC.

This clonotype was found once. V is TRBV6-5 and J is TRBJ2-7; D is perhaps TRBD1 (5 bases). Looked up from germline, CDR1 is MNHEY and CDR2 is SVGAGI. Between the trimmed V and J ends, which lost 7 bases and 12 bases, there was a span of 19 bases. The CDR3 spans 12 residues. CDR3: CASTVPTGFWYF. The CDR3 nucleotides are TGTGCCAGCACCGTACCCACAGGTTTTTGGTACTTC.

This clonotype turned up a few times. A much larger clone differs by one base, so this may be a read error. V is TRBV7-2 and J is TRBJ2-5; tentatively, D is TRBD2 (5 bases). The J call may be in error: the DNA end matches TRBJ2-7 better. Germline loops: CDR1 SGHTA, CDR2 FQGNSA. This CDR3 is built from 16 residues. Written as DNA, the CDR3 is TGTGCCAGCAGCTCTAACGCGGTAGGAGGTTGGTACGAGCAGTACTTC. It encodes CASSSNAVGGWYEQYF.

The V and J genes are TRBV6-1 and TRBJ2-1; TRBD1 might be the D (6 bases). V lost 5 bases to trimming and J lost 0 bases, with 23 bases between them. The CDR3 runs to 19 residues. CDR1 and CDR2 (germline): MNHNS, SASEGT. CDR3 nucleotide sequence: TGTGCCAGCAGTAGCAGTCGGCAGGGGACCTGGAGCTCCTACAATGAGCAGTTCTTC. Translation: CASSSSRQGTWSSYNEQFF.

This clonotype has a handful of counts. The chain recombines TRBV29-1 with TRBJ2-5; 8 bases align to TRBD1. Germline trimming cut 7 bases from V and 2 bases from J; bases unmatched to any gene: 6. The CDR3 is 13 amino acids. Germline CDR1 and CDR2: SQVTM and ANQGSEA. The CDR3 nucleotides are TGCAGCGGACAGGGGACCTCTCAAGAGACCCAGTACTTC. This gives the protein CSGQGTSQETQYF.

This clonotype was detected only a few times. The V and J genes are TRBV11-2 and TRBJ2-7; 7 bases agree with TRBD1. Trimming at V came to 5 bases and at J to 3 bases, leaving 10 bases not matched to a gene. This CDR3 is built from 15 residues. Per the germline V gene, CDR1 is SGHAT and CDR2 is FQNNGV. In DNA form, the CDR3 reads TGTGCCAGCAGCAAAAACCGGGACAGCTACTACGAGCAGTACTTC. Its protein is CASSKNRDSYYEQYF.

V is TRBV3-1 and J is TRBJ2-3, with 8 bases lining up with TRBD2. The germline CDR1 and CDR2 sequences are LGHDT and YNNKEL (reference sequence). Germline trimming cut 0 bases from V and 4 bases from J; bases unmatched to any gene: 9. This CDR3 is 17 amino acids long. The CDR3 sequence: CASSQEGAGDIADTQYF. The CDR3 coding sequence is TGTGCCAGCAGCCAAGAAGGAGCGGGGGACATAGCAGATACGCAGTATTTT.